The entry that follows covers one T cell receptor beta chain sequence. The CDR3 has 17 residues. Germline V gene data show CDR1 as MGHRA and CDR2 as YSYEKL. The J segment lost 10 bases and the V segment lost 0 bases, leaving 10 bases of the junction unmatched. The sample originates from a study of blood T cell repertoires in COVID-19. Study summary: Samples came from the United States, Italy and Spain, spanning acute and convalescent COVID-19.

The method was immunoSEQ multiplex PCR; TCRdb's version includes in-frame clones alone and lacks a portion of them. The table has 100,000 to 130,000 clones, 90% to 95% seen once. The TCR sequence derives from a woman aged 25 to 39 with acute or convalescent COVID-19. V usage is TRBV4-1 and J usage is TRBJ1-6, with TRBD1 matching 9 bases. The specimen was peripheral blood. The CDR3 is CASSQDPGTGTNSPLHF. The CDR3 nucleotides read TGCGCCAGCAGCCAAGACCCCGGGACAGGGACGAACTCACCCCTCCACTTT.